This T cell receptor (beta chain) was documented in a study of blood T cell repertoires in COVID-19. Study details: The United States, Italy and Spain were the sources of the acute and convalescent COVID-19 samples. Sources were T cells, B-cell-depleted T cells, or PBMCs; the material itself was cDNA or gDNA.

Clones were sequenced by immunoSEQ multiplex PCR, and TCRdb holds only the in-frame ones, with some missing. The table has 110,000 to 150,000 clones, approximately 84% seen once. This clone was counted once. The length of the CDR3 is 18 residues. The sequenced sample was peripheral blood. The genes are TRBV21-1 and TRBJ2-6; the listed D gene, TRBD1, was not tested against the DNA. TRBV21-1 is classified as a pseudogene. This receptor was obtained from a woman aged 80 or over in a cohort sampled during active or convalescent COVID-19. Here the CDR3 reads CASSTPSTGLSGANVLTF. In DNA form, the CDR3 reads TGTGCCAGCAGCACCCCCTCGACAGGATTATCTGGGGCCAACGTCCTGACTTTC.